The 20 T cell receptor beta chains reported below all come from one sample, sequenced in a study of shared clonotypes between healthy human individuals (dated by TCRdb to about 2020). To prepare the library, the immunoSEQ multiplex PCR assay was applied. Entries here come from immuneACCESS through TCRdb and include only in-frame sequences with V and J called. Some clones fail to appear in such tables; in the studies checked, an unresolved V gene covers under half of the shortfall, and the cause of the remainder is unknown. The table for this sample lists around 2,000,000 clones; 85% to 95% of them were counted only once. Clones ranked in the top ten supply 0.1% to 0.15% of the sample. Sequencing used naive CD4+ T cells sorted from blood. Reading the label with the study, this specimen's cell subset or site is: CD45RA+ positively selected. The source of these receptors is a young man in good health.

The V gene is TRBV10-3, the J gene TRBJ2-3, with D unresolved. The CDR3 runs 13 residues. V was shortened by 6 bases and J by 3 bases, with 10 bases between the two germline ends. Per the germline V gene, CDR1 is ENHRY and CDR2 is SYGVKD. The CDR3 nucleotides read TGTGCCATCAGCAACGGAGAGACAGATACGCAGTATTTT. This sequence encodes CAISNGETDTQYF.

V usage is TRBV5-5 and J usage is TRBJ1-1; D gene unclear. The CDR3 contains 14 residues. V lost 1 base to trimming and J lost 0 bases, with 7 bases between them. From germline, CDR1 is SGHKS and CDR2 YYEKEE (reference sequence). DNA for the CDR3: TGTGCCAGCAGCTTGTTCCAGCTGAACACTGAAGCTTTCTTT. This codes for CASSLFQLNTEAFF. The complete variable domain, with remaining parts taken from reference TRBV5-5 and TRBJ1-1, reads DAGVTQSPTHLIKTRGQQVTLRCSPISGHKSVSWYQQVLGQGPQFIFQYYEKEERGRGNFPDRFSARQFPNYSSELNVNALLLGDSALYLCASSLFQLNTEAFFGQGTRLTVV.

The rearrangement joins TRBV6-5 to TRBJ1-6; no clear D. V dropped 6 bases and J dropped 8 bases, with 11 bases sitting between them. The CDR3 has 13 residues. Germline V lookup: CDR1 MNHEY, CDR2 SVGAGI. CDR3 sequence reads: CASSRARDSPLHF. The CDR3 DNA follows: TGTGCCAGCAGCCGGGCCCGTGATTCACCCCTCCACTTT.

The rearrangement uses TRBV5-4 and TRBJ2-7; possibly TRBD2 for D (5 bases). V lost 2 bases, J lost 1 base, and 10 bases lay in between. Germline CDR1 is SGHNT and CDR2 is YYREEE (reference sequence). The CDR3 is 14 amino acids. The CDR3 coding sequence is TGTGCCAGCAGCTTATTGACGGGGTCCTACGAGCAGTACTTC. This codes for CASSLLTGSYEQYF.

This rearrangement joins TRBV10-3 to TRBJ1-1; D is possibly TRBD1 (6 bases). The CDR3 totals 15 residues. The V and J ends lost 3 bases and 7 bases respectively, with 18 bases between them. The germline V gene encodes CDR1 ENHRY and CDR2 SYGVKD. The CDR3 DNA follows: TGTGCCATCAGTGAATCCCCGGGACACCCCAATGAAGCTTTCTTT. Translated, it gives CAISESPGHPNEAFF.

The chain joins TRBV5-1 to TRBJ1-2, with D perhaps TRBD1 (6 bases). The germline CDR1 and CDR2 sequences are SGHRS and YFSETQ. This CDR3 is 15 amino acids long. V gave up 1 base and J gave up 5 bases, with 15 bases separating them. DNA for the CDR3: TGCGCCAGCAGCTTGCCAGGGGATCAGTTGTATGGCTACACCTTC. It encodes CASSLPGDQLYGYTF.

This rearrangement joins TRBV19 to TRBJ1-1; 8 nucleotides line up with TRBD1. The CDR3 covers 13 residues. Germline V gene lookup returns CDR1 LNHDA and CDR2 SQIVND (reference sequence). V gave up 5 bases and J gave up 4 bases; unmatched junction bases: 3. The CDR3 sequence is CASSLTGGTEAFF. In DNA form, the CDR3 reads TGTGCCAGTAGTTTAACAGGGGGCACTGAAGCTTTCTTT.

CDR3 region: CASSGSNYRATNEKLFF. CDR3 coding DNA: TGTGCCAGCAGCGGGAGCAATTACAGAGCAACTAATGAAAAACTGTTTTTT. V is TRBV11-2 and J is TRBJ1-4, with unresolved D. The CDR3 has 17 amino acids. Germline V gene sequence: CDR1 SGHAT, CDR2 FQNNGV. V lost 5 bases and J lost 0, with 16 bases in between.

About this clone itself: In the same sample, other DNA sequences code for this CDR3. V and J are TRBV28 and TRBJ2-5; either TRBD1 or TRBD2 may supply D (6 bases each). V was clipped by 3 bases and J by 4 bases, with 9 bases between them. The germline V gene encodes CDR1 MDHEN and CDR2 SYDVKM. This CDR3 contains 13 residues. As DNA, the CDR3 is TGTGCCAGCAGTTTCGGGGGCCGAGAGACCCAGTACTTC. Its protein product is CASSFGGRETQYF. The full variable domain, with the rest looked up from reference TRBV28 and TRBJ2-5, is DVKVTQSSRYLVKRTGEKVFLECVQDMDHENMFWYRQDPGLGLRLIYFSYDVKMKEKGDIPEGYSVSREKKERFSLILESASTNQTSMYLCASSFGGRETQYFGPGTRLLVL.

The chain has TRBV29-1 and TRBJ2-7; TRBD2 might be the D (6 bases). The V and J ends lost 4 bases and 1 base respectively, with 8 bases between them. The CDR3 spans 12 residues. Germline V gene lookup returns CDR1 SQVTM and CDR2 ANQGSEA. The DNA of the CDR3 is TGCAGCGTTGGGAGGGTATCCTACGAGCAGTACTTC. Translating gives CSVGRVSYEQYF.

Notes on this clone: The same CDR3 can be traced to other DNA sequences in this sample. Here the CDR3 DNA reads TGTGCCAGCAGTTACTCCGACAGGGGCTACGAGCAGTACTTC. Its protein is CASSYSDRGYEQYF. The chain recombines TRBV6-5 with TRBJ2-7; 8 positions match TRBD1. CDR3 length: 14 amino acids. The trim removed 0 bases at V and 3 bases at J, leaving 1 base unmatched. Germline CDR1 MNHEY, CDR2 SVGAGI.

The chain is built from TRBV6-5 and TRBJ1-1, with a possible D match to TRBD1 (5 bases). This CDR3 region has 13 residues. V dropped 6 bases and J dropped 7 bases, with 15 bases sitting between them. Germline CDR1 reads MNHEY; CDR2 reads SVGAGI. The CDR3 DNA reads TGTGCCAGCAGCTCGGGACCGCCCGGTGAAGCTTTCTTT. This codes for CASSSGPPGEAFF.

CDR3 loop: CAWYPMRGGNEQFF. The CDR3 DNA sequence: TGTGCCTGGTACCCTATGAGGGGTGGAAATGAGCAGTTCTTC. This chain links TRBV30 with TRBJ2-1; the D call may be TRBD1 or TRBD2 (5 bases each). Germline V CDR1 and CDR2: GTSNPN, SVGIG (reference sequence). This CDR3 has 14 amino acids. The germline V and J ends were trimmed by 5 bases and 7 bases, with 18 bases remaining between them.

The rearrangement joins TRBV4-1 to TRBJ2-3, with TRBD1 matching over 7 bases. CDR1 and CDR2 from the germline V gene are MGHRA and YSYEKL. J lost 8 bases, V lost 3 bases, and 11 bases had no gene match. This CDR3 region has 15 residues. CDR3 in amino acids: CASSQERTGAGTQYF. CDR3 DNA: TGCGCCAGCAGCCAGGAAAGGACAGGCGCAGGTACGCAGTATTTT.

The chain uses TRBV5-4 and TRBJ2-6; 8 bases align to TRBD1. Germline V gene data show CDR1 as SGHNT and CDR2 as YYREEE (reference sequence). The V and J ends lost 4 bases and 9 bases, in that order; junction bases with no gene match: 12. The CDR3 has 16 amino acids. CDR3: CASSPIGQGLLNVLTF. The CDR3 DNA reads as TGTGCCAGCAGCCCGATAGGACAGGGCCTTCTCAACGTCCTGACTTTC.

This sequence joins TRBV7-8 and TRBJ2-7, with D perhaps matching TRBD1 (5 bases). V lost 1 base and J 6 bases, leaving 13 bases between the germline ends. The CDR3 is made up of 14 amino acids. Germline CDR1 is SGHVS and CDR2 is FQNEAQ. For the CDR3, the DNA is TGTGCCAGCAGCTTAGATCAGGGTTTAGGCGAGCAGTACTTC. This encodes CASSLDQGLGEQYF. The complete variable domain, with remaining parts taken from reference TRBV7-8 and TRBJ2-7, reads GAGVSQSPRYKVAKRGQDVALRCDPISGHVSLFWYQQALGQGPEFLTYFQNEAQLDKSGLPSDRFFAERPEGSVSTLKIQRTQQEDSAVYLCASSLDQGLGEQYFGPGTRLTVT.

The chain is built from TRBV2 and TRBJ2-5; possibly TRBD1 for D (6 bases). The CDR3 contains 12 residues. V lost 10 bases to trimming and J lost 7 bases, with 16 bases between them. Germline V gene lookup returns CDR1 SNHLY and CDR2 FYNNEI. This CDR3 reads CAIQGHGLTQYF. Written as DNA, the CDR3 is TGTGCCATCCAGGGGCACGGGCTGACCCAGTACTTC.

A remark on this clone: Other nucleotide sequences in the sample specify the same CDR3. The chain joins TRBV10-1 to TRBJ1-6; no reliable D call. Germline V gene data show CDR1 as WNHNN and CDR2 as SYGVQD (reference sequence). Deletions cut 2 bases from V and 7 bases from J, with 6 bases between. CDR3 length: 13 amino acids. The CDR3 DNA follows: TGCGCCAGCAGTGAGGGGCGCAATTCACCCCTCCACTTT. Its protein is CASSEGRNSPLHF.

DNA of the CDR3: TGTGCCAGCAGTCCCCTGCCCAGAGATGGCTACACCTTC. This gives the protein CASSPLPRDGYTF. This rearrangement joins TRBV28 to TRBJ1-2; D is ambiguous. The CDR3 is made up of 13 amino acids. Trimming removed 5 bases at V and 6 bases at J, with 13 bases between. Germline CDR1 MDHEN, CDR2 SYDVKM.

The chain employs TRBV7-3 and TRBJ2-2, with 7 bases matching TRBD2. The V and J ends lost 5 bases and 0 bases, in that order; junction bases with no gene match: 6. Germline V gives CDR1 SGHTA, CDR2 FQGTGA. This CDR3 has 16 amino acids. In DNA, the CDR3 is TGTGCCAGCAGCCTAGCGGCCGCTGCGAACACCGGGGAGCTGTTTTTT. This sequence encodes CASSLAAAANTGELFF.